This is a list of T cell receptor beta chains from one sample in a study of blood T cell repertoires in COVID-19. Data came from immunoSEQ multiplex PCR; TCRdb stores just in-frame clones and leaves some out. Among more than 110,000 clones, about four fifths were seen once, and the ten largest hold 4%. The source material was peripheral blood. These receptors originate from a woman aged 60-75 years with acute or convalescent COVID-19. CDR3s include the opening cysteine and the closing phenylalanine or tryptophan. D genes are given only for firm matches.

D | J | length | V | CDR3 | DNA
NA | TRBJ2-7 | 14 | TRBV6-5 | CASRVSVLLDEQYF | TGTGCCAGCCGGGTTTCGGTCCTCTTGGACGAGCAGTACTTC
TRBD1 | TRBJ2-1 | 15 | TRBV10-3 | CAISDGQASRNEQFF | TGTGCCATCAGCGATGGACAGGCGAGCAGGAATGAGCAGTTCTTC
TRBD2 | TRBJ2-7 | 13 | TRBV6-2/TRBV6-3 | CASSPGLASEQYF | TGTGCCAGCAGCCCGGGACTAGCCTCCGAGCAGTACTTC
NA | TRBJ2-1 | 13 | TRBV11-3 | CASSLAGVREQFF | TGTGCCAGCAGCTTAGCAGGGGTTCGGGAGCAGTTCTTC
TRBD1 | TRBJ2-3 | 15 | TRBV28 | CASSSYRGSTDTQYF | TGTGCCAGCAGTTCATACAGGGGGTCCACAGATACGCAGTATTTT
TRBD1 | TRBJ1-2 | 14 | TRBV18 | CASSPGQGAYGYTF | TGTGCCAGCTCACCAGGACAGGGGGCCTATGGCTACACCTTC
TRBD1 | TRBJ2-1 | 14 | TRBV5-6 | CASSRTGIGNEQFF | TGTGCCAGCAGCCGGACAGGGATCGGGAATGAGCAGTTCTTC
TRBD2 | TRBJ2-1 | 15 | TRBV6-5 | CASSRTSGSYNEQFF | TGTGCCAGCAGTCGGACTAGCGGGAGCTACAATGAGCAGTTCTTC
TRBD2 | TRBJ2-1 | 15 | TRBV6-5 | CASRLSGSPYNEQFF | TGTGCCAGCAGACTTAGCGGGAGCCCGTACAATGAGCAGTTCTTC
TRBD2 | TRBJ2-1 | 13 | TRBV27 | CASNSRGGDEQFF | TGTGCCAGCAACAGTCGGGGGGGGGATGAGCAGTTCTTC
NA | TRBJ2-7 | 14 | TRBV3-1/TRBV3-2 | CASSPGPARYEQYF | TGTGCCAGCAGCCCAGGGCCAGCGCGATACGAGCAGTACTTC